This T cell receptor (beta chain) was profiled in a study of shared clonotypes between healthy human individuals. V lost 7 bases and J lost 4, with 14 bases in between. Germline CDR1 and CDR2: MNHEY and SMNVEV (reference sequence). The CDR3 runs 15 residues. Repertoires were generated with immunoSEQ multiplex PCR, while TCRdb's copy carries only in-frame clones and drops some. The sample yields around 600,000 clones, 85% to 95% seen once. Naive-designated CD8 cells lacked CD45RO, were positively enriched for CCR7, and omitted terminally differentiated effector memory CD45RA+ cells. Sequenced material: naive CD8+ T cells sorted from blood. The clonotype originates from a woman in her thirties in good health. The V and J genes are TRBV27 and TRBJ2-6; D may be TRBD2 (5 bases). The CDR3 reads CASTLLAAGANVLTF. DNA of the CDR3: TGTGCCAGCACCCTTCTAGCCGCCGGGGCCAACGTCCTGACTTTC.